The 4 T cell receptor beta chains below were found in one sample sequenced in a study of blood T cell repertoires in COVID-19. Here immunoSEQ multiplex PCR was the method, and the copy in TCRdb shows in-frame clones only, minus some. The data show about 210,000 clones, with around 88% seen just once and 2.5% to 3.5% held by the top ten. Sequenced: peripheral blood. These receptors all come from a man aged 45 to 65 with active or convalescent COVID-19.

The V and J genes are TRBV3-1 (or the pseudogene TRBV3-2) and TRBJ2-2, with D tentatively TRBD2 (6 bases). With 1 base removed from V and 1 base from J, the gap between germline ends came to 13 bases. The germline V gene has CDR1 LGHDT and CDR2 YNNKEL (reference sequence). CDR3 length equals 17 residues. CDR3 in amino acids: CASSQVRLALNTGELFF. The CDR3 coding sequence is TGTGCCAGCAGCCAAGTGCGTCTAGCGCTGAACACCGGGGAGCTGTTTTTT.

The chain employs TRBV4-1 and TRBJ2-1, with TRBD2 matching 7 bases. Trimming cost V 0 bases and J 0 bases; bases outside gene matches: 2. This CDR3 spans 16 amino acids. Germline CDR1 and CDR2: MGHRA and YSYEKL. CDR3 nucleotides: TGCGCCAGCAGCCAAGACGGCGGGAGCTCCTACAATGAGCAGTTCTTC. Protein: CASSQDGGSSYNEQFF.

The chain couples TRBV6-6 to TRBJ1-5; D ambiguous. Germline CDR1 reads MNHNY; CDR2 reads SVGAGI (reference sequence). Trimming stripped 0 bases from V and 8 bases from J, with 17 bases between. CDR3 length equals 16 residues. In nucleotides, the CDR3 is TGTGCCAGCAGTTACTCGACTCAGCCCTTAGGAGAGCCCCAGCATTTT. It is translated as CASSYSTQPLGEPQHF.

CDR3 coding DNA: TGCGCCAGCAGCTTGGCTAGAGGGGGCACTGAAGCTTTCTTT. It yields the protein CASSLARGGTEAFF. This sequence joins TRBV5-1 and TRBJ1-1; a possible D gene is TRBD1 (6 bases). Germline values: CDR1 SGHRS, CDR2 YFSETQ. This CDR3 is 14 amino acids long. Trimming took off 0 bases at V and 4 bases at J, with 10 bases between the two ends.